This TCR beta chain emerged from a study of cytomegalovirus exposure and HLA in healthy donors. Study summary: Both the 120 validation repertoires and the roughly 620 first-cohort repertoires used the same platform, as reported by a later analysis.

Comments on this clone: Its antigen remains unknown.

The method was immunoSEQ multiplex PCR; TCRdb's version includes in-frame clones alone and lacks a portion of them. Altogether roughly 220,000 clones are present, 80% to 95% being singletons, with the ten largest covering roughly 1%. CDR3 length: 13 amino acids. Germline V gene lookup returns CDR1 GTSNPN and CDR2 SVGIG (reference sequence). The V end was cut by 2 bases, the J end by 2 bases, with 10 bases between. Study outcomes and limitations: Clusters of TCRs from the first cohort tended to co-occur in the 90 to 150 validation repertoires (as a later analysis found).

The donors were in the roughly 120-subject validation cohort, distinct from the approximately 700-subject first cohort. V is TRBV30 and J is TRBJ2-7; TRBD1 is a possible D gene (5 bases). The sequenced sample consisted of PBMCs. The origin of this receptor is a woman under 30 in good health and CMV-seronegative. In DNA form, the CDR3 reads TGTGCCTGGAGTAGGGGCCATACCTACGAGCAGTACTTC. Amino acids: CAWSRGHTYEQYF.